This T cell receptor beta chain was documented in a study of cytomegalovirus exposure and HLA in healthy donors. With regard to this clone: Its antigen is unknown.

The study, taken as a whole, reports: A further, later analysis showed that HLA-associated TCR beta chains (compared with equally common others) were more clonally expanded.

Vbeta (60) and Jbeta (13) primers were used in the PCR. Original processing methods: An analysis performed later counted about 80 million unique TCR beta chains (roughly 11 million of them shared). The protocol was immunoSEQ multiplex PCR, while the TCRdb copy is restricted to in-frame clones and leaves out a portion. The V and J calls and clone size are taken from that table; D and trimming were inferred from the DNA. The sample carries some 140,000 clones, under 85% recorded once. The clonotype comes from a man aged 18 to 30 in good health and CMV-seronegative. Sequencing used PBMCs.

CDR3 region: CAWSVPGGSQNNEQFF. For the CDR3, the DNA is TGTGCCTGGAGTGTCCCGGGGGGGTCCCAAAACAATGAGCAGTTCTTC. The chain links TRBV30 to TRBJ2-1; TRBD2 agrees at 8 bases. CDR3 length: 16 residues. Losses at the gene ends were 0 bases for V and 5 bases for J; bases not matched to a gene: 9. The germline V gene encodes CDR1 GTSNPN and CDR2 SVGIG (reference sequence).